These 20 T cell receptor beta chains share one sample of origin, sequenced in a study of blood T cell repertoires in COVID-19. Profiling relied on immunoSEQ multiplex PCR, and the TCRdb table lists in-frame clones only, not all of them. The repertoire holds some 31,000 clones, with over 90% as singletons. Specimen: peripheral blood. The receptors come from a human donor in a cohort sampled during active COVID-19.

The chain joins TRBV30 to TRBJ2-4; D is uncertain. Germline CDR1 is GTSNPN and CDR2 is SVGIG (reference sequence). The CDR3 is made up of 16 amino acids. Between the trimmed V and J ends, which lost 0 bases and 7 bases, there was a span of 19 bases. The CDR3 spells CAWSVRTITSWNIQYF. The CDR3 DNA reads TGTGCCTGGAGTGTACGCACGATAACAAGTTGGAACATTCAGTACTTC.

The rearrangement uses TRBV7-8 and TRBJ2-7, with D uncertain. V shed 3 bases and J shed 4 bases, with 10 bases lying between them. The CDR3 spans 13 residues. Per the germline V gene, CDR1 is SGHVS and CDR2 is FQNEAQ. CDR3: CASSFYDKYEQYF. The CDR3 DNA reads as TGTGCCAGCAGCTTCTACGACAAGTACGAGCAGTACTTC.

V usage is TRBV7-6 and J usage is TRBJ1-2; D is unresolved. With 1 base removed from V and 4 bases from J, the gap between germline ends came to 10 bases. Germline CDR1 and CDR2: SGHVS and FNYEAQ. This CDR3 has 14 residues. The CDR3 loop is CASSLGSGFYGYTF. As DNA, the CDR3 is TGTGCCAGCAGCTTAGGATCGGGATTCTATGGCTACACCTTC.

The V gene is TRBV4-1, the J gene TRBJ2-3; 11 bases align to TRBD2. The germline V gene has CDR1 MGHRA and CDR2 YSYEKL. The CDR3 is 16 amino acids. The trim removed 1 base at V and 5 bases at J, leaving 5 bases unmatched. CDR3 in DNA: TGCGCCAGCAGCCAAGTAGCGGGGGGGTTATTAGATACGCAGTATTTT. It is translated as CASSQVAGGLLDTQYF.

The chain is built from TRBV6-5 and TRBJ2-7; a weak D match, TRBD2 (6 bases). CDR3 length equals 11 residues. CDR1 and CDR2 (germline): MNHEY, SVGAGI. V was cut by 6 bases and J by 4 bases, with 7 bases left in between. CDR3 sequence (DNA): TGTGCCAGCAGCGCGGGGTACGAGCAGTACTTC. Amino acid sequence: CASSAGYEQYF.

DNA for the CDR3: TGTGCCAGCAGTACACCCAACGGGGTAAAGTACGAGCAGTACTTC. Translating it yields CASSTPNGVKYEQYF. The chain is built from TRBV7-6 and TRBJ2-7; D may be TRBD2 (5 bases). Germline V gene data show CDR1 as SGHVS and CDR2 as FNYEAQ. There are 15 residues in the CDR3. Trimming took 6 bases from V and 4 from J, leaving 19 bases between them.

In DNA form, the CDR3 reads TGTGCCAGCAGCGACAGTATGCGGCACTATGGCTACACCTTC. Residues: CASSDSMRHYGYTF. The chain has TRBV27 and TRBJ1-2, with D possibly TRBD1 on 5 matching bases. Germline CDR1 reads MNHEY; CDR2 reads SMNVEV (reference sequence). The V gene lost 6 bases and the J gene lost 3 bases, with 14 bases spanning the gap. The CDR3 totals 14 residues.

This chain joins TRBV6-2 or TRBV6-3 and TRBJ1-6; D might be TRBD1 (5 bases). CDR3 length: 14 residues. CDR1 is MNHEY, CDR2 SVGEGT, per germline. Trimming pared 6 bases from V and 6 bases from J, leaving 12 bases between. CDR3 protein: CASSPGGFNSPLHF. CDR3 DNA: TGTGCCAGCAGCCCTGGGGGGTTTAATTCACCCCTCCACTTT.

The gene calls are TRBV2 and TRBJ2-5; D is unresolved. The CDR3 length is 14 residues. The germline CDR1 and CDR2 sequences are SNHLY and FYNNEI. V gave up 2 bases and J gave up 3 bases, with 10 bases separating them. CDR3 in amino acids: CASSEYLAEETQYF. CDR3 coding DNA: TGTGCCAGCAGTGAATATTTGGCCGAAGAGACCCAGTACTTC.

The V gene is TRBV27, the J gene TRBJ2-5; 9 bases match TRBD1. Germline assignment: CDR1 MNHEY and CDR2 SMNVEV (reference sequence). J lost 2 bases, V lost 5 bases, and 12 bases had no gene match. The CDR3 loop spans 17 amino acids. This CDR3 is CASSKLGWTGDQETQYF. For the CDR3, the DNA is TGTGCCAGCAGTAAACTAGGATGGACAGGGGATCAAGAGACCCAGTACTTC.

V gene TRBV28 combines with J gene TRBJ1-2; D is ambiguous. V lost 4 bases and J 5 bases, leaving 8 bases between the germline ends. Germline CDR1 MDHEN, CDR2 SYDVKM. The CDR3 length is 12 residues. The CDR3 sequence: CASSWRQYGYTF. The CDR3 coding sequence is TGTGCCAGCAGTTGGCGACAATATGGCTACACCTTC.

The chain joins TRBV6-2 or TRBV6-3 to TRBJ2-7; TRBD1 matches 8 bases. V lost 2 bases to trimming and J lost 7 bases; unmatched junction nucleotides: 7. The CDR3 covers 14 residues. The germline CDR1 and CDR2 sequences are MNHEY and SVGEGT. The CDR3 sequence is CASSYPGQVFEQYF. CDR3 bases: TGTGCCAGCAGTTACCCGGGACAGGTCTTTGAGCAGTACTTC.

V usage is TRBV5-6 and J usage is TRBJ1-1, with D possibly TRBD1 on 5 matching bases. This CDR3 region has 14 residues. Germline V gene sequence: CDR1 SGHDT, CDR2 YYEEEE. Trimming left V 3 bases short and J 2 bases short, with 11 bases between. CDR3: CASSWLTVNTEAFF. In nucleotides, the CDR3 is TGTGCCAGCAGCTGGCTGACAGTAAACACTGAAGCTTTCTTT.

The chain has TRBV7-3 and TRBJ2-1, with TRBD2 matching 7 bases. CDR3 length equals 16 residues. Germline V gene lookup returns CDR1 SGHTA and CDR2 FQGTGA. The trim removed 5 bases at V and 7 bases at J, leaving 14 bases unmatched. Here the CDR3 DNA reads TGTGCCAGCAGCCAAAAGGGCCAGGGAGGGCGAAATGAGCAGTTCTTC. Protein product: CASSQKGQGGRNEQFF.

This clone was found once. The genes are TRBV9 and TRBJ2-4, with D maybe TRBD1 (8 bases). Germline CDR1 and CDR2: SGDLS and YYNGEE. V lost 10 bases to trimming and J lost 5 bases, with 31 bases between them. The CDR3 spans 18 residues. The CDR3 bases are TGTGCCCGCCGTCTGGGATTGATGTCGGGGGGACAGGAAAACATTCAGTACTTC. This translates into CARRLGLMSGGQENIQYF.

The chain uses TRBV11-2 and TRBJ2-5; a weak D match, TRBD1 (6 bases). Trimming removed 5 bases at V and 1 base at J, with 14 bases between. CDR3 length: 15 residues. Germline V gene data show CDR1 as SGHAT and CDR2 as FQNNGV. CDR3 region: CASSQTGTTQETQYF. CDR3 sequence (DNA): TGTGCCAGCAGCCAAACGGGGACAACCCAAGAGACCCAGTACTTC.

CDR3 sequence reads: CASDRSHTGELFF. For the CDR3, the DNA is TGTGCCTCGGACAGGTCCCACACCGGGGAGCTGTTTTTT. The genes are TRBV30 and TRBJ2-2; 7 bases are a match to TRBD1. The CDR3 has 13 residues. Germline loops: CDR1 GTSNPN, CDR2 SVGIG (reference sequence). V was pared by 7 bases and J by 3 bases, with 5 bases of the junction left unmatched.

The V gene is TRBV11-2, the J gene TRBJ1-2; a possible D gene is TRBD1 (5 bases). Germline loops: CDR1 SGHAT, CDR2 FQNNGV. The V and J ends lost 6 bases and 4 bases respectively, with 12 bases between them. The length of the CDR3 is 13 residues. Written as DNA, the CDR3 is TGTGCCAGCAGGCGTCAGGGCTTCTATGGCTACACCTTC. It yields the protein CASRRQGFYGYTF.

This clone turned up a few times. The gene calls are TRBV27 and TRBJ1-2; D unresolved. This CDR3 has 14 residues. Trimming removed 3 bases at V and 7 bases at J, with 15 bases between. CDR1 is MNHEY, CDR2 SMNVEV, per germline (reference sequence). CDR3: CASSLKFLVAGYTF. For the CDR3, the DNA is TGTGCCAGCAGTTTGAAATTTCTCGTGGCTGGCTACACCTTC.

This clone qualifies as medium-sized (0.01 to 0.1%). This rearrangement joins TRBV27 to TRBJ2-6, with 9 bases fitting TRBD2. CDR1 MNHEY and CDR2 SMNVEV come from the germline V gene (reference sequence). The CDR3 extends over 19 amino acids. V trimming: 0 bases; J trimming: 0 bases; junction bases outside the gene matches: 6. The CDR3 sequence: CASSLSSGGQPSGANVLTF. DNA of the CDR3: TGTGCCAGCAGTTTATCTAGCGGGGGTCAACCCTCTGGGGCCAACGTCCTGACTTTC.